A single sample gave rise to the 7 T cell receptor beta chains below, sequenced in a study of Graves' ophthalmopathy and Graves' hyperthyroidism (dated by TCRdb to 2016 to 2019). Sequencer: Illumina HiSeq 2000. TCR beta CDR3 regions were amplified from RNA transcripts for repertoire sequencing. HTBI primers and the Qiagen OneStep RT-PCR kit were used in a first-round RT-PCR, which was followed by a second-round multiplex PCR, size selection and purification. TCRdb cleaned the public reads at Q25 with fastp, built clones with MiXCR and kept in-frame beta chains. A single entry per CDR3 protein holds the most common genes and DNA from its merged rows. The sample table contains about 740,000 distinct CDR3 sequences; only one count was recorded for 40% of them. 40% to 45% of the sample is held by the ten biggest clonotypes. Sequencing was performed on peripheral blood. Receptors were obtained from an adult man with Graves' ophthalmopathy.

In the case of this clonotype: One end of the junction fails to match germline, which may point to a read error. This sequence joins TRBV29-1 and TRBJ1-4; weak D call: TRBD1 (6 bases). The CDR3 sequence is 11 residues long. CDR1 and CDR2 from the germline V gene are SQVTM and ANQGSEA. The CDR3 protein is CSVAGGQGLIF. The CDR3 DNA reads TGCAGCGTTGCCGGGGGCCAGGGACTGATTTTT.

This clonotype has more than one count but fewer than ten. The rearrangement joins TRBV4-1 to TRBJ2-2; D might be TRBD1 or TRBD2, each matching 5 bases. Germline CDR1 and CDR2: MGHRA and YSYEKL. The CDR3 contains 15 residues. V shed 2 bases and J shed 3 bases, with 10 bases lying between them. The CDR3 DNA reads as TGCGCCAGCAGCCAACTGGGACCGCACACCGGGGAGCTGTTTTTT. Its protein product is CASSQLGPHTGELFF.

The sample holds a few counts of this clonotype. V and J are TRBV7-9 and TRBJ2-7, with D tentatively TRBD1 (5 bases). Trimming shortened V by 4 bases and J by 9 bases, and 28 bases separated the two germline ends. This CDR3 has 17 amino acids. In germline, CDR1 is SEHNR, CDR2 FQNEAQ (reference sequence). The CDR3 DNA is TGTGCCAGCAGCTCCGTTTCGTCAGGGATGGGCAAAGGACGGCAGTACTTC. As protein: CASSSVSSGMGKGRQYF. Based on the CDR3 plus reference TRBV7-9 and TRBJ2-7, the full variable domain is DTGVSQNPRHKITKRGQNVTFRCDPISEHNRLYWYRQTLGQGPEFLTYFQNEAQLEKSRLLSDRFSAERPKGSFSTLEIQRTEQGDSAMYLCASSSVSSGMGKGRQYFGPGTRLTVT.

The rearrangement uses TRBV5-1 and TRBJ2-7; D is possibly TRBD2 (7 bases). This CDR3 is 13 amino acids long. V lost 6 bases, J lost 2 bases, and 12 bases lay in between. Germline V gives CDR1 SGHRS, CDR2 YFSETQ. The CDR3 DNA sequence: TGCGCCAGCACGGGGGGCGGACCCTACGAGCAGTACTTC. This translates into CASTGGGPYEQYF.

This clonotype was detected many times. The gene calls are TRBV20-1 and TRBJ2-7; 10 bases line up with TRBD2. J gave up 5 bases and V 0 bases, and 4 bases lay outside the gene matches. CDR3 length: 14 residues. Germline V gene sequence: CDR1 DFQATT, CDR2 SNEGSKA (reference sequence). The CDR3 protein is CSAREASGSHEQYF. CDR3 DNA sequence: TGCAGTGCTAGAGAGGCTAGCGGGAGCCACGAGCAGTACTTC.

This clonotype was detected ten times or more. DNA of the CDR3: TGTGCCAGTAGTTGGGACAGGTGGTCCTACGAGCAGTACTTC. It is translated as CASSWDRWSYEQYF. The chain links TRBV19 to TRBJ2-7; 8 positions agree with TRBD1. CDR1 LNHDA and CDR2 SQIVND come from the germline V gene (reference sequence). The CDR3 is 14 amino acids. The trim removed 5 bases at V and 1 base at J, leaving 4 bases unmatched.

This clonotype was seen a few times. V and J are TRBV4-3 and TRBJ1-1; tentative D call: TRBD1 (6 bases). CDR3 length: 14 residues. Germline assignment: CDR1 LGHNA and CDR2 YSLEER. V was pared by 3 bases and J by 1 base, with 9 bases between. The CDR3 protein is CASSHKDRNTEAFF. The CDR3 nucleotides are TGCGCCAGCAGCCACAAGGACAGGAACACTGAAGCTTTCTTT.